This TCR beta chain was identified in a study of T cells in tuberculosis. TCRdb's table, derived via immunoSEQ multiplex PCR, lists solely in-frame clones and lacks some. Of roughly 31,000 clones in the sample, approximately 85% are singletons; the top ten hold approximately 4.7%. Indicated time point: new active TB diagnosis, blood taken before or within 7 days of starting treatment. The V and J ends lost 4 bases and 3 bases respectively, with 20 bases between them. Germline CDR1 SGDLS, CDR2 YYNGEE. The CDR3 consists of 17 residues. The rearrangement uses TRBV9 and TRBJ2-1; D ambiguous. This clonotype was obtained from an adult with tuberculosis. Sequenced material: PBMCs, taken at tuberculosis diagnosis. The CDR3 loop is CASSPSGLGLGYNEQFF. The DNA for the CDR3 is TGTGCCAGCAGCCCTTCCGGCTTGGGCTTGGGCTACAATGAGCAGTTCTTC.